Listed below are T cell receptor beta chains from one sample, sequenced in a study of monozygotic twins with inflammatory bowel disease. TCRdb reprocessed the 5' RACE reads, with one entry per CDR3 protein and no DNA. This sample carries about 210,000 distinct CDR3 sequences, with roughly 1.5% going to the ten biggest clones. Sequences were obtained from blood. The receptors were gathered from a human donor with ulcerative colitis or Crohn's disease, or a healthy co-twin of an affected twin (not recorded which). CDR3s include the opening cysteine and the closing phenylalanine or tryptophan. Each record gives: V gene, J gene, CDR3 protein.

TRBV27	TRBJ2-7	CASSPGWDGSEQYF
TRBV10-3	TRBJ2-7	CAISDRTGGSYEQYF
TRBV4-1	TRBJ1-2	CASSPPGTGQNYGYTF
TRBV12-3/TRBV12-4	TRBJ1-6	CASKSLDNSPLHF
TRBV7-9	TRBJ1-1	CASSTENRNTEAFF
TRBV29-1	TRBJ2-5	CSVESGRDYETQYF
TRBV20-1	TRBJ2-3	CSAPGRSDTDTQYF
TRBV6-1	TRBJ2-1	CASSEGGETYNEQFF
TRBV20-1	TRBJ1-3	CSARVSTGDTGNTIYF
TRBV7-2	TRBJ1-5	CASSFNGGREPQHF
TRBV5-6	TRBJ2-2	CASSPGTLRGELFF
TRBV20-1	TRBJ2-3	CSAPSSATDTQYF
TRBV20-1	TRBJ2-5	CSARVRRTQYF
TRBV6-5	TRBJ1-3	CASSYSTGTVGNTIYF
TRBV5-1	TRBJ2-3	CASSPGQGPTDTQYF
TRBV19	TRBJ1-2	CASRPEGSGYTF